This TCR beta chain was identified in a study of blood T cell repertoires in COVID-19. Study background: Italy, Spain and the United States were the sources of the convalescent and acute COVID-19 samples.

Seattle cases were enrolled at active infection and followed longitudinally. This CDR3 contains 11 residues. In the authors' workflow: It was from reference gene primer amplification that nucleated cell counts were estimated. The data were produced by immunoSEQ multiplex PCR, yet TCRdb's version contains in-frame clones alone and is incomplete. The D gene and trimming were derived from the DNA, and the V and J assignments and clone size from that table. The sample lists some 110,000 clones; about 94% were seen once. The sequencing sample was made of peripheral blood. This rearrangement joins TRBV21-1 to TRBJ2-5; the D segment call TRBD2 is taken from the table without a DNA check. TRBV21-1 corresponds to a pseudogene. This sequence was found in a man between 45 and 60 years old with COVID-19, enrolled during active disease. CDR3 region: CASSIQETQYF. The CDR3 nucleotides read TGTGCCAGCAGTATCCAAGAGACCCAGTACTTC.